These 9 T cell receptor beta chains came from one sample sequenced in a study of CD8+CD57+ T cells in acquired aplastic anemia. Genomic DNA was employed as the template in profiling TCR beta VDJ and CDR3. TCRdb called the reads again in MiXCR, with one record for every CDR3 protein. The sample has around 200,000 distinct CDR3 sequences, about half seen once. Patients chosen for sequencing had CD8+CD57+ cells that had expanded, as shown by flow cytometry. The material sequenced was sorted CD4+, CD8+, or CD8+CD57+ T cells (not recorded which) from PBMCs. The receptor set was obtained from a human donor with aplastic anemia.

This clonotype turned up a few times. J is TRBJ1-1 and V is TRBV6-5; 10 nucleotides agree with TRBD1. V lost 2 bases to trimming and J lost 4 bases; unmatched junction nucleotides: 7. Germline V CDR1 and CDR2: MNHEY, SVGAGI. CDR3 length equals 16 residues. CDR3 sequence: CASSYLGTGDFTEAFF. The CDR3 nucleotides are TGTGCCAGCAGTTACCTCGGGACAGGGGATTTCACTGAAGCTTTCTTT.

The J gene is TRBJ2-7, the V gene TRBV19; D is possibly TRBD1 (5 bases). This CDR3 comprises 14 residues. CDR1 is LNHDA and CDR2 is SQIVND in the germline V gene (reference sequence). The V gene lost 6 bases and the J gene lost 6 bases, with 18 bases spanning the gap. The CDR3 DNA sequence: TGTGCCAGTAGCCAAACTTCAGGGCTGAGCGAGCAGTACTTC. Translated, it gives CASSQTSGLSEQYF.

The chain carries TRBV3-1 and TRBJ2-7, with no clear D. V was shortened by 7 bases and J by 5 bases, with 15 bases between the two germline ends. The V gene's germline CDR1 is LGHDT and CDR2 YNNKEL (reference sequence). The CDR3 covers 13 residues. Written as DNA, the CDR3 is TGTGCCAGCAATGTTATCCCTTCCGACGAGCAGTACTTC. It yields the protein CASNVIPSDEQYF.

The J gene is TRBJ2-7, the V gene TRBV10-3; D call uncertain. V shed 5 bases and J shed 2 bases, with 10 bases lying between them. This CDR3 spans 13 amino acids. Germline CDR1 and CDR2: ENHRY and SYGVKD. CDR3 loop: CAISLAQPYEQYF. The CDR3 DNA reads TGTGCCATCAGTCTCGCACAGCCCTACGAGCAGTACTTC.

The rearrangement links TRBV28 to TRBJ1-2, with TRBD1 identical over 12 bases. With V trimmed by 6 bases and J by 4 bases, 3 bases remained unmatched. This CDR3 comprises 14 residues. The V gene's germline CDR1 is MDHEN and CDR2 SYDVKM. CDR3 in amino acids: CASRGQGASYGYTF. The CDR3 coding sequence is TGTGCCAGCAGGGGACAGGGGGCGAGCTATGGCTACACCTTC.

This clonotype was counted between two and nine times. The CDR3 protein is CASSYSWTSYNSPLHF. The CDR3, as DNA: TGTGCCAGCAGTTACTCGTGGACCTCCTATAATTCACCCCTCCACTTT. J is TRBJ1-6 and V is TRBV6-5; D gene uncertain. Looked up from germline, CDR1 is MNHEY and CDR2 is SVGAGI. The germline V and J ends were trimmed by 0 bases and 0 bases, with 6 bases remaining between them. The CDR3 has 16 residues.

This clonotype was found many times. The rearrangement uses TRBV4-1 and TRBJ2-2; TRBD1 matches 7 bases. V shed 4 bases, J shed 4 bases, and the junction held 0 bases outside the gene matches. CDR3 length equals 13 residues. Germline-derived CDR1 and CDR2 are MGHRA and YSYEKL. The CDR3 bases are TGCGCCAGCAGCCCAGGGGGCACCGGGGAGCTGTTTTTT. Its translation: CASSPGGTGELFF.

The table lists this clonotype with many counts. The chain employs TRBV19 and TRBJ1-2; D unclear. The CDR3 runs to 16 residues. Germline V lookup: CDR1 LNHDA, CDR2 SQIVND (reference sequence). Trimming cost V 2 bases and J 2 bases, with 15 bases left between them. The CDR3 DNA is TGTGCCAGTAGTATAAGCGGTGGAGGCACCAACTATGGCTACACCTTC. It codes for CASSISGGGTNYGYTF.

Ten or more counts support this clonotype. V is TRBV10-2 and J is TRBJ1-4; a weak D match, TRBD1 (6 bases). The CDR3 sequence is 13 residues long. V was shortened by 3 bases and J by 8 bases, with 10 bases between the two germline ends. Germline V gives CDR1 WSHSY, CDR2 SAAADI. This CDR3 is CASSEQGGEKLFF. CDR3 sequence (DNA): TGCGCCAGCAGTGAACAGGGCGGGGAAAAACTGTTTTTT.